Included here is one TCR beta chain sequence, with context. From germline, CDR1 is SQVTM and CDR2 ANQGSEA. V was pared by 4 bases and J by 4 bases, with 5 bases of the junction left unmatched. This CDR3 comprises 14 residues. This entry comes from a study of blood T cell repertoires in COVID-19. The wider study: The United States, Italy and Spain supplied acute and convalescent COVID-19 samples. T cells, B-cell-depleted T cells, or PBMCs provided the cDNA or gDNA that served as material.

This table comes from immunoSEQ multiplex PCR, and its TCRdb copy is limited to in-frame clones, with some not included. Of approximately 260,000 clones listed, around 82% are singletons. This TCR was recovered from a woman of 80 years or more with active or convalescent COVID-19. Source material: peripheral blood. The chain is built from TRBV29-1 and TRBJ1-4; 8 positions agree with TRBD1. In DNA, the CDR3 is TGCAGCGTTGTATTCAGGGGGCTTAATGAAAAACTGTTTTTT. Its protein is CSVVFRGLNEKLFF.